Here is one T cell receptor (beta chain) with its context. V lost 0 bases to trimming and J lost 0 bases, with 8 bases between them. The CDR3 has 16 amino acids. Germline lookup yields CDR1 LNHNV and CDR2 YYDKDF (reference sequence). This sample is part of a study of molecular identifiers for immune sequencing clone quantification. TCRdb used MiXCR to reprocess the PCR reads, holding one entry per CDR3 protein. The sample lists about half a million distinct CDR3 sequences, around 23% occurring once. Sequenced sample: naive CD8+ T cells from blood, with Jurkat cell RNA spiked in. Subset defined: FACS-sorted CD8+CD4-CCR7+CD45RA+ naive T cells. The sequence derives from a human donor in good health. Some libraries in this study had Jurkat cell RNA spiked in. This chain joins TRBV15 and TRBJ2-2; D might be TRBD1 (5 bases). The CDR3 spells CATSRDRATNTGELFF. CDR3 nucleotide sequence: TGTGCCACCAGCAGAGACAGGGCAACGAACACCGGGGAGCTGTTTTTT. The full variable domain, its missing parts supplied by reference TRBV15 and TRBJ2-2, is DAMVIQNPRYQVTQFGKPVTLSCSQTLNHNVMYWYQQKSSQAPKLLFHYYDKDFNNEADTPDNFQSRRPNTSFCFLDIRSPGLGDTAMYLCATSRDRATNTGELFFGEGSRLTVL.